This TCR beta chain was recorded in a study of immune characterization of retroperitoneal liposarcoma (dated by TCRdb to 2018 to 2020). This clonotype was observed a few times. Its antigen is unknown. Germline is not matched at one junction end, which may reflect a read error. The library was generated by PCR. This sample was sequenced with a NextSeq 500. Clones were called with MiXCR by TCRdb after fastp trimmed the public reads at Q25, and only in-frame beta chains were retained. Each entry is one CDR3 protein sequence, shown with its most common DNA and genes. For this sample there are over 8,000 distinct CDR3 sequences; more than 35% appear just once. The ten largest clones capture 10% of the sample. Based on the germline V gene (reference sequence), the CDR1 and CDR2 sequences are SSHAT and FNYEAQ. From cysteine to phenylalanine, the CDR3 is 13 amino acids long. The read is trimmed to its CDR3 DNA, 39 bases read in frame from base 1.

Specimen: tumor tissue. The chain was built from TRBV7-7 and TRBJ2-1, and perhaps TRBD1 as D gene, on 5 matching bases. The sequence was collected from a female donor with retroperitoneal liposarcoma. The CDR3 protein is CASSLDGQETQFF. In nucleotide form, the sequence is TGTGCTAGCAGTCTGGACGGACAAGAGACCCAGTTCTTC.